This T cell receptor (beta chain) was recovered during a study of T cells in Graves' hyperthyroidism and ophthalmopathy. Used for diagnoses were clinical symptoms, serum thyroxine and TRAb, thyroid ultrasound and orbital computed tomography. Amplification of TCR beta CDR3 regions used RNA as the template. Using the HTBI primer set, a first-round RT-PCR was run on the TCR CDR3. TCRdb itself ran the multiplex PCR reads through MiXCR, one entry per CDR3 protein. The data hold more than 500,000 distinct CDR3 sequences, with about half observed a single time. There are many counts of this clonotype. Trimming cost V 7 bases and J 5 bases, with 12 bases left between them. Germline CDR1 is SGHVS and CDR2 is FQNEAQ. The CDR3 spans 12 residues.

The chain joins TRBV7-8 to TRBJ2-7; D is perhaps TRBD1 or TRBD2 (6 bases each). Material: peripheral blood or thyroid tissue (not recorded which). This TCR came from an adult woman with Graves' disease, either hyperthyroidism or ophthalmopathy (not recorded which). Here the CDR3 reads CASNQGGNEQYF. For the CDR3, the DNA is TGTGCCAGCAACCAAGGGGGGAACGAGCAGTACTTC. Together with reference TRBV7-8 and TRBJ2-7, the CDR3 gives the full variable domain: GAGVSQSPRYKVAKRGQDVALRCDPISGHVSLFWYQQALGQGPEFLTYFQNEAQLDKSGLPSDRFFAERPEGSVSTLKIQRTQQEDSAVYLCASNQGGNEQYFGPGTRLTVT.